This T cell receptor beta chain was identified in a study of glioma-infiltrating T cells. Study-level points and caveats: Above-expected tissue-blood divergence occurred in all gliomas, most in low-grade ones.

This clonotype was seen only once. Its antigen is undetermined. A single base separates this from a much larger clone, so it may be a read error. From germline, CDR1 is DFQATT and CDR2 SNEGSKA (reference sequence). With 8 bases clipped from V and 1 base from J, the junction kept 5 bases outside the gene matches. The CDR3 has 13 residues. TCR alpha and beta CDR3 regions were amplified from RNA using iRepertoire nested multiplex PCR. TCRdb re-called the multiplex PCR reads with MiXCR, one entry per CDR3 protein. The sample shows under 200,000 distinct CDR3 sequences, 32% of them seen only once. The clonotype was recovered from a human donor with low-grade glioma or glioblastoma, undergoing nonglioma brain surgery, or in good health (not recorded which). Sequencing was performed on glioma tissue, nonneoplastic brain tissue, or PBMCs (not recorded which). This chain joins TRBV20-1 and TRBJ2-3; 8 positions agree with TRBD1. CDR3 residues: CSTKQGGTDTQYF. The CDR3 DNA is TGCAGTACTAAACAGGGGGGCACAGATACGCAGTATTTT.